The 2 T cell receptor beta chains in this list originate from one sample, sequenced in a study of blood T cells in healthy people across ages. PCR was performed a second time for about 7 to 11 cycles using a sample-barcoded 5' primer and a J-beta primer mix. TCRdb recomputed calls from the 5' RACE reads with MiXCR, one row per CDR3 protein. The sample has 750,000 to 950,000 distinct CDR3 sequences; roughly 24% are singletons. These data also featured in a second study, about T cells of mothers and their children.

The material sequenced was blood. The receptors here all came from a boy aged 10-17 years in good health.

This chain links TRBV4-1 with TRBJ2-7, with D perhaps matching TRBD1 (6 bases). The germline V and J ends were trimmed by 8 bases and 1 base, with 15 bases remaining between them. This CDR3 is 14 amino acids long. The V gene's germline CDR1 is MGHRA and CDR2 YSYEKL. CDR3 sequence reads: CASQQGINSYEQYF. CDR3 sequence (DNA): TGCGCCAGCCAGCAGGGGATAAATTCCTACGAGCAGTACTTC.

This chain uses TRBV20-1 with TRBJ2-5; 9 bases are a match to TRBD1. V trimming: 5 bases; J trimming: 4 bases; junction bases outside the gene matches: 11. Germline assignment: CDR1 DFQATT and CDR2 SNEGSKA (reference sequence). CDR3 length: 15 residues. The DNA for the CDR3 is TGCAGTGCTCATTTAAAACAGGGGGCAGGAGAGACCCAGTACTTC. Encoded protein: CSAHLKQGAGETQYF.